These 21 T cell receptor beta chains were all obtained from the same sample, sequenced in a study of human thymus T cells. Produced via immunoSEQ multiplex PCR; TCRdb's table is partial and in-frame only. The sample comprises 100,000 to 150,000 clones, about 94% of which are singletons, and 0.02% to 0.03% rests with the top ten. Corrective heart surgery yielded the resections from which the thymus tissue came. Material for sequencing was thymus tissue. The origin of the receptors is a boy under three years old with a congenital heart defect but otherwise immunologically healthy.

The V gene is TRBV2, the J gene TRBJ2-3; 10 bases are shared with TRBD2. The ends lost 0 bases at V and 6 bases at J; junction bases unmatched: 3. Germline CDR1 is SNHLY and CDR2 is FYNNEI. The CDR3 is 15 amino acids. In nucleotides, the CDR3 is TGTGCCAGCAGTGAAGCCGAGCGGGGGGGCGATACGCAGTATTTT. Residues: CASSEAERGGDTQYF.

This chain links TRBV7-2 with TRBJ2-5; TRBD2 matches 13 bases. The CDR3 spans 16 residues. CDR1 and CDR2 from the germline V gene are SGHTA and FQGNSA. V dropped 2 bases and J dropped 5; count of bases not matched to a gene: 5. This CDR3 reads CASSLRTSGGVETQYF. In DNA form, the CDR3 reads TGTGCCAGCAGCTTACGGACTAGCGGGGGAGTTGAGACCCAGTACTTC.

The J gene is TRBJ2-1, the V gene TRBV7-9, with D possibly TRBD2 on 6 matching bases. The germline V gene has CDR1 SEHNR and CDR2 FQNEAQ (reference sequence). The CDR3 sequence is 17 residues long. Trimming took 0 bases from V and 3 from J, leaving 15 bases between them. CDR3 nucleotide sequence: TGTGCCAGCAGCTTAGCGCTGAAGCGGGCGGTCTACAATGAGCAGTTCTTC. Its protein is CASSLALKRAVYNEQFF.

The V and J genes are TRBV10-3 and TRBJ2-5; D is ambiguous. This CDR3 comprises 15 residues. Per germline, CDR1 ENHRY and CDR2 SYGVKD. The ends were cut back, 0 bases at V and 0 bases at J, with 8 bases in the middle. The CDR3 DNA is TGTGCCATCAGTGAGTCGCCAACAGACCAAGAGACCCAGTACTTC. Translated: CAISESPTDQETQYF.

V usage is TRBV28 and J usage is TRBJ1-1, with D unresolved. CDR1 and CDR2 from the germline V gene are MDHEN and SYDVKM. With 2 bases removed from V and 0 bases from J, the gap between germline ends came to 4 bases. CDR3 length: 13 amino acids. CDR3 loop: CASSLRLNTEAFF. In nucleotides, the CDR3 is TGTGCCAGCAGTTTACGTCTGAACACTGAAGCTTTCTTT.

The V call is TRBV5-1, the J call TRBJ2-7, with D possibly TRBD2 on 6 matching bases. The V and J ends lost 4 bases and 2 bases respectively, with 13 bases between them. The CDR3 covers 14 residues. The V gene's germline CDR1 is SGHRS and CDR2 YFSETQ. The CDR3 coding sequence is TGCGCCAGCAGCCCATTAGCGGAAACCTACGAGCAGTACTTC. Amino acids: CASSPLAETYEQYF. The whole variable domain, filled in from reference TRBV5-1 and TRBJ2-7, reads KAGVTQTPRYLIKTRGQQVTLSCSPISGHRSVSWYQQTPGQGLQFLFEYFSETQRNKGNFPGRFSGRQFSNSRSEMNVSTLELGDSALYLCASSPLAETYEQYFGPGTRLTVT.

The rearrangement joins TRBV5-6 to TRBJ1-1; D is perhaps TRBD1 (5 bases). The CDR3 consists of 16 residues. Germline V gives CDR1 SGHDT, CDR2 YYEEEE. Trimming stripped 0 bases from V and 3 bases from J, with 15 bases between. The CDR3 sequence is CASSLVGRGGDTEAFF. The CDR3 bases are TGTGCCAGCAGCTTGGTGGGAAGGGGAGGGGACACTGAAGCTTTCTTT. Full variable domain (remainder filled in from reference TRBV5-6 and TRBJ1-1): DAGVTQSPTHLIKTRGQQVTLRCSPKSGHDTVSWYQQALGQGPQFIFQYYEEEERQRGNFPDRFSGHQFPNYSSELNVNALLLGDSALYLCASSLVGRGGDTEAFFGQGTRLTVV.

The chain links TRBV5-4 to TRBJ2-1; D is unresolved. Trimming removed 3 bases at V and 8 bases at J, with 27 bases between. CDR1 is SGHNT, CDR2 YYREEE, per germline (reference sequence). The CDR3 sequence is 18 residues long. CDR3 in DNA: TGTGCCAGCAGCTGTGGCGGTCCTGGGTCTGACCCCGACGATGAGCAGTTCTTC. Protein product: CASSCGGPGSDPDDEQFF.

This clone was counted only a few times. This rearrangement joins TRBV6-6 to TRBJ1-1; maybe TRBD1 (5 bases). V was pared by 10 bases and J by 1 base, with 13 bases between. Germline V lookup: CDR1 MNHNY, CDR2 SVGAGI (reference sequence). This CDR3 region has 13 residues. DNA of the CDR3: TGTGCCACCTTTGACAGCCCGAACACTGAAGCTTTCTTT. It specifies CATFDSPNTEAFF.

The chain is built from TRBV28 and TRBJ1-5; the D gene is possibly TRBD1 (5 bases). This CDR3 contains 16 residues. Germline V gives CDR1 MDHEN, CDR2 SYDVKM. Deletions cut 5 bases from V and 5 bases from J, with 19 bases between. CDR3 in amino acids: CASSPEQEAEDQPQHF. CDR3 bases: TGTGCCAGCAGTCCAGAACAGGAGGCGGAGGATCAGCCCCAGCATTTT.

The CDR3 sequence is CASSLSGAAGNTIYF. CDR3 bases: TGTGCCAGCAGCTTGTCGGGGGCGGCTGGAAACACCATATATTTT. This chain uses TRBV7-2 with TRBJ1-3, with D possibly matching TRBD1 (6 bases). The CDR3 runs to 15 residues. The V gene lost 3 bases and the J gene lost 2 bases, with 11 bases spanning the gap. The germline V gene encodes CDR1 SGHTA and CDR2 FQGNSA.

V is TRBV28 and J is TRBJ2-3, with TRBD1 as a possible D gene (6 bases). The CDR3 covers 15 residues. V was pared by 10 bases and J by 0 bases, with 17 bases between. CDR1 is MDHEN and CDR2 is SYDVKM in the germline V gene. The chain's CDR3 is CATIDRDKSTDTQYF. In nucleotides, the CDR3 is TGTGCCACCATAGACCGGGACAAAAGCACAGATACGCAGTATTTT. The entire variable domain, with the rest obtained from reference TRBV28 and TRBJ2-3, is as follows: DVKVTQSSRYLVKRTGEKVFLECVQDMDHENMFWYRQDPGLGLRLIYFSYDVKMKEKGDIPEGYSVSREKKERFSLILESASTNQTSMYLCATIDRDKSTDTQYFGPGTRLTVL.

The chain links TRBV28 to TRBJ1-3; D is possibly TRBD1 (5 bases). This CDR3 has 17 amino acids. Germline V gene lookup returns CDR1 MDHEN and CDR2 SYDVKM. The V gene lost 5 bases and the J gene lost 2 bases, with 19 bases spanning the gap. For the CDR3, the DNA is TGTGCCAGCAGTCTCAAACCCAGGGTCCGGACTGGAAACACCATATATTTT. Its translation is CASSLKPRVRTGNTIYF.

The J gene is TRBJ2-7, the V gene TRBV5-6, with unresolved D. V dropped 0 bases and J dropped 1 base, with 11 bases sitting between them. Germline CDR1 is SGHDT and CDR2 is YYEEEE. CDR3 size: 15 residues. This chain's CDR3 is CASSLEGRVSYEQYF. The CDR3 nucleotides read TGTGCCAGCAGCTTGGAAGGAAGGGTATCCTACGAGCAGTACTTC.

V usage is TRBV9 and J usage is TRBJ2-5, with D possibly TRBD2 on 7 matching bases. The CDR3 extends over 13 amino acids. From germline, CDR1 is SGDLS and CDR2 YYNGEE. The V and J ends lost 3 bases and 5 bases respectively, with 11 bases between them. The CDR3 DNA reads TGTGCCAGCAGCGCGGGGAGGGGGGAGACCCAGTACTTC. Its translation: CASSAGRGETQYF.

J is TRBJ1-1 and V is TRBV4-3; 7 bases match TRBD1. Germline CDR1 reads LGHNA; CDR2 reads YSLEER. This CDR3 is built from 18 residues. J gave up 0 bases and V 0 bases, and 10 bases lay outside the gene matches. The CDR3 DNA follows: TGCGCCAGCAGCCAAGATAGAAATGCAACAGGGGTGAACACTGAAGCTTTCTTT. It codes for CASSQDRNATGVNTEAFF.

The genes are TRBV7-3 and TRBJ2-1; 8 nucleotides agree with TRBD2. The CDR3 is 15 amino acids. From germline, CDR1 is SGHTA and CDR2 FQGTGA. Trimming at V came to 1 base and at J to 2 bases, leaving 1 base not matched to a gene. CDR3: CASSLSGGPYNEQFF. DNA of the CDR3: TGTGCCAGCAGCTTAAGCGGGGGGCCCTACAATGAGCAGTTCTTC.

The CDR3 reads CASSLGRDLLRTEAFF. CDR3 sequence (DNA): TGTGCCAGCAGCTTAGGCCGGGACCTCTTGAGGACTGAAGCTTTCTTT. The chain links TRBV7-2 to TRBJ1-1, with D possibly matching TRBD1 (5 bases). Trimming took off 1 base at V and 5 bases at J, with 17 bases between the two ends. The V gene's germline CDR1 is SGHTA and CDR2 FQGNSA. This CDR3 comprises 16 residues.

The rearrangement joins TRBV5-4 to TRBJ2-3; either TRBD1 or TRBD2 may supply D (6 bases each). This CDR3 spans 17 amino acids. The germline V and J ends were trimmed by 2 bases and 3 bases, with 19 bases remaining between them. Germline CDR1 SGHNT, CDR2 YYREEE (reference sequence). CDR3 nucleotide sequence: TGTGCCAGCAGCTTAGGGGGGCCTCGGGTTGTAACAGATACGCAGTATTTT. As protein: CASSLGGPRVVTDTQYF.

The gene calls are TRBV7-9 and TRBJ1-1, with D perhaps TRBD1 (6 bases). Germline lookup yields CDR1 SEHNR and CDR2 FQNEAQ (reference sequence). Trimming removed 0 bases from V and 1 base from J, with 9 bases in between. There are 15 residues in the CDR3. The chain's CDR3 is CASSLAETGNTEAFF. In DNA form, the CDR3 reads TGTGCCAGCAGCTTAGCTGAGACAGGGAACACTGAAGCTTTCTTT.

The CDR3 protein is CASSPTGNEQYF. The CDR3 nucleotides are TGCGCCAGCAGCCCTACAGGAAACGAGCAGTACTTC. The chain links TRBV5-1 to TRBJ2-7; possible D gene TRBD1, 5 bases. From germline, CDR1 is SGHRS and CDR2 YFSETQ. The CDR3 extends over 12 amino acids. Trimming removed 4 bases from V and 5 bases from J, with 10 bases in between. Full variable domain (outside the CDR3, taken from reference TRBV5-1 and TRBJ2-7): KAGVTQTPRYLIKTRGQQVTLSCSPISGHRSVSWYQQTPGQGLQFLFEYFSETQRNKGNFPGRFSGRQFSNSRSEMNVSTLELGDSALYLCASSPTGNEQYFGPGTRLTVT.